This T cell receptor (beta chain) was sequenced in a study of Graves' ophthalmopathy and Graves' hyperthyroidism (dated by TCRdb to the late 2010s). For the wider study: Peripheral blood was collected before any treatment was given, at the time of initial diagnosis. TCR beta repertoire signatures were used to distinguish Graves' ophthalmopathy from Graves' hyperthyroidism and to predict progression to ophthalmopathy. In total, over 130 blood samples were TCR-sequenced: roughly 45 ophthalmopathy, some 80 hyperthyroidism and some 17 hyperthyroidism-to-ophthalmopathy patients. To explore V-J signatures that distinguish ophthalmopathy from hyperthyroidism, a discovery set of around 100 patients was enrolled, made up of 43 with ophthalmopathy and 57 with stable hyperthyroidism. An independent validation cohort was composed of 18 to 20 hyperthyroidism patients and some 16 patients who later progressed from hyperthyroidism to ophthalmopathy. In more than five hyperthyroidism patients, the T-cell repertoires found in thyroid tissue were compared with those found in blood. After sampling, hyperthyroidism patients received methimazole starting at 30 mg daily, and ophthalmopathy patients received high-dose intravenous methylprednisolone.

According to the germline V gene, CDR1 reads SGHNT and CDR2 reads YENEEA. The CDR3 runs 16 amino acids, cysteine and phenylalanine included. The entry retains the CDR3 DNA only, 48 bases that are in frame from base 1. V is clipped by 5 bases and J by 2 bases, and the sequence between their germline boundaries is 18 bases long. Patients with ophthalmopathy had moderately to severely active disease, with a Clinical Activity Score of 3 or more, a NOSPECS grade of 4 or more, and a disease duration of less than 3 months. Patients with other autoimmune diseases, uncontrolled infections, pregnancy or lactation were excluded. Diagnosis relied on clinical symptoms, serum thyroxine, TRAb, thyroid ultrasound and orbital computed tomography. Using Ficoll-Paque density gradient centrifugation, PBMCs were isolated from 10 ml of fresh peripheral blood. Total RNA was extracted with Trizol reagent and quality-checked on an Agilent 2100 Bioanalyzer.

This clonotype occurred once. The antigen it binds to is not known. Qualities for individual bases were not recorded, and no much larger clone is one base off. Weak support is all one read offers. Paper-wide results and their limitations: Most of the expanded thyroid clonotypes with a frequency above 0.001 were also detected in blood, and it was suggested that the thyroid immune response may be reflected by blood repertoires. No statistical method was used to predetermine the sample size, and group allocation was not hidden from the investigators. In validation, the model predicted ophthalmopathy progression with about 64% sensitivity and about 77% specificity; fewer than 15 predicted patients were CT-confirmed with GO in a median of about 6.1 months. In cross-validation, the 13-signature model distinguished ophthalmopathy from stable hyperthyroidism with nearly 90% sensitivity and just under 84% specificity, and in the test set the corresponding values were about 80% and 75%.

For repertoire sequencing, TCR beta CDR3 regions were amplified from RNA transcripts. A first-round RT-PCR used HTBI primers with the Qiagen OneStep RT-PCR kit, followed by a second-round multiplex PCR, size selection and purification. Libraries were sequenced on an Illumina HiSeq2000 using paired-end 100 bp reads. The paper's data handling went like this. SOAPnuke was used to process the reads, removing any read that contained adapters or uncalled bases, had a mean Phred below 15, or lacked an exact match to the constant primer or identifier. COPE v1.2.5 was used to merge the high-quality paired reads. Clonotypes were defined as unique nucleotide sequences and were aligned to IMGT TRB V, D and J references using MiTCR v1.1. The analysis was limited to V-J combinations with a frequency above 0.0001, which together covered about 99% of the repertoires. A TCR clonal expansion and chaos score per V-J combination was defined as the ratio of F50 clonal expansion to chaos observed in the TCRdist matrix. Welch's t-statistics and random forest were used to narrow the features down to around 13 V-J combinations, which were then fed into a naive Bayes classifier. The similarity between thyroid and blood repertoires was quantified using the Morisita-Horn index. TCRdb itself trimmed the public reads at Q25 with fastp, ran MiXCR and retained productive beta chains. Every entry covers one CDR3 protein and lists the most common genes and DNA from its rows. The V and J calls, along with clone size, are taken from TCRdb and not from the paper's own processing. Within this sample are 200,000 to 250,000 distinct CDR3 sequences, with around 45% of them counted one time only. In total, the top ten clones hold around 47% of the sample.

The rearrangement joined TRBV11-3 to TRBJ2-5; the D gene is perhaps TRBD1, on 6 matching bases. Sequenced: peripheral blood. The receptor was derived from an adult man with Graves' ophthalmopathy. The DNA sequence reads TGTGCCAGCAGCGAGCAGGGGCTGGATGAGCAAGAGACCCAGTACTTC. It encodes CASSEQGLDEQETQYF.